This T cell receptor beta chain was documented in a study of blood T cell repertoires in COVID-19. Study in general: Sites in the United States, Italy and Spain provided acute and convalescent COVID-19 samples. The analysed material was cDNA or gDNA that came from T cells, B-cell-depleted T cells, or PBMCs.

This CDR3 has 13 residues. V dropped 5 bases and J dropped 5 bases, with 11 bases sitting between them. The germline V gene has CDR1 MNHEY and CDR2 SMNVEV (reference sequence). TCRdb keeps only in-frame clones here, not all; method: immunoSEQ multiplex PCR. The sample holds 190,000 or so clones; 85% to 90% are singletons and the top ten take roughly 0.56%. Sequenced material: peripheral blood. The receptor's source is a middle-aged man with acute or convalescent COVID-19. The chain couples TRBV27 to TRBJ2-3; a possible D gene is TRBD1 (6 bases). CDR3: CASSPKQGDTQYF. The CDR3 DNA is TGTGCCAGCAGTCCAAAACAGGGAGATACGCAGTATTTT.